This T cell receptor (beta chain) was identified during a study of shared clonotypes between healthy human individuals. Positively selected for CCR7, the CD45RO-negative cells used as naive CD8 cells excluded terminally differentiated effector memory CD45RA+ cells. Splitting of each subset's genomic DNA was done evenly across several immunoSEQ plates. Sequencing was performed with immunoSEQ multiplex PCR; in TCRdb, only in-frame clones are kept and a portion is missing. Found here are around 560,000 clones, around 96% of them singletons; the top ten hold approximately 0.11%. The study's findings and limits: The study's rarefaction showed incomplete sorted-subset sequencing despite large depth. Compared with clonotypes that all four donors shared, non-shared clonotypes had lower generation probabilities.

A word on this clone: Its antigen remains unidentified.

Germline CDR1 reads SNHLY; CDR2 reads FYNNEI. This CDR3 has 15 amino acids. With V trimmed by 8 bases and J by 8 bases, 12 bases remained unmatched. This clonotype originated in a woman between 25 and 40 years old in good health. The sequencing sample was made of naive CD8+ T cells sorted from blood. The genes are TRBV2 and TRBJ2-1, with 10 bases lining up with TRBD2. CDR3 region: CASSPMASGSYEQFF. The CDR3 coding sequence is TGTGCCAGCTCCCCGATGGCTAGCGGGAGCTATGAGCAGTTCTTC.